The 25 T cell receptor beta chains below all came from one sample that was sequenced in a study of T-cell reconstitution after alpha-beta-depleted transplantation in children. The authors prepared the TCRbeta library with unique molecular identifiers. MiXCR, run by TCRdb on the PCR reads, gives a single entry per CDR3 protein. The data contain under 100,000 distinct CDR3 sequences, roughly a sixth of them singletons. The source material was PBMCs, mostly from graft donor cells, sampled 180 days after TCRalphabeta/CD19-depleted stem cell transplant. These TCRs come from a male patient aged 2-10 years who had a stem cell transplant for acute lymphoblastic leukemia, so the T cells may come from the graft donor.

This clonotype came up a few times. CDR3 sequence (DNA): TGTGCCACCAGTGGGGGCCAGCATCAGCCCCAGCATTTT. Translation: CATSGGQHQPQHF. The rearrangement joins TRBV24-1 to TRBJ1-5, with D maybe TRBD1 (5 bases). Germline CDR1 is KGHDR and CDR2 is SFDVKD. This CDR3 is built from 13 residues. V was shortened by 5 bases and J by 5 bases, with 9 bases between the two germline ends.

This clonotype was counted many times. Written as DNA, the CDR3 is TGTGCCAGCAGTCCCGACAGGGGCCCAGGGTACAATGAGCAGTTCTTC. Residues: CASSPDRGPGYNEQFF. The V call is TRBV12-3 or TRBV12-4, the J call TRBJ2-1; 8 bases line up with TRBD1. This CDR3 is built from 16 residues. V lost 5 bases to trimming and J lost 4 bases; unmatched junction nucleotides: 10.

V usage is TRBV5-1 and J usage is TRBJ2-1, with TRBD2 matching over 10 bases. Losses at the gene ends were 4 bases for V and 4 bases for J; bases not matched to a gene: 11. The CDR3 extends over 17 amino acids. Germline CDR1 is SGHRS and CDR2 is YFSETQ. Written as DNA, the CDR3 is TGCGCCAGCAGCACCTCGACTAGCGGGCTACATTACAATGAGCAGTTCTTC. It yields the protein CASSTSTSGLHYNEQFF. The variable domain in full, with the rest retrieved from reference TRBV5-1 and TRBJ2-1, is KAGVTQTPRYLIKTRGQQVTLSCSPISGHRSVSWYQQTPGQGLQFLFEYFSETQRNKGNFPGRFSGRQFSNSRSEMNVSTLELGDSALYLCASSTSTSGLHYNEQFFGPGTRLTVL.

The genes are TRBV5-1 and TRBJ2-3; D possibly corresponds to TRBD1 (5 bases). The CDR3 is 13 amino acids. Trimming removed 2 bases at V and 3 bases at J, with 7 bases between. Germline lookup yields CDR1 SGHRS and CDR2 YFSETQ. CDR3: CASSFGQTDTQYF. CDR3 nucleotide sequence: TGCGCCAGCAGCTTCGGACAAACAGATACGCAGTATTTT.

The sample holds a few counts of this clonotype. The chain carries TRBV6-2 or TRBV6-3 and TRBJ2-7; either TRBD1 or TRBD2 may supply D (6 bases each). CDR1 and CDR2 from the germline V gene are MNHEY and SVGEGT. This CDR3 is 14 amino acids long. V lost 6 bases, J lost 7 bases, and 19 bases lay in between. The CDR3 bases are TGTGCCAGCAGCCGCGGTGGGGGGCGAGGTGAGCAGTACTTC. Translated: CASSRGGGRGEQYF.

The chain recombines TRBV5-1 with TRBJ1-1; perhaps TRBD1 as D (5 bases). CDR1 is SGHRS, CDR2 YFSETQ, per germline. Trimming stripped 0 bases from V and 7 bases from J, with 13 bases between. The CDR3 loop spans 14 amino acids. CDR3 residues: CASSLDGAGGEAFF. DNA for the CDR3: TGCGCCAGCAGCTTGGATGGGGCTGGAGGTGAAGCTTTCTTT.

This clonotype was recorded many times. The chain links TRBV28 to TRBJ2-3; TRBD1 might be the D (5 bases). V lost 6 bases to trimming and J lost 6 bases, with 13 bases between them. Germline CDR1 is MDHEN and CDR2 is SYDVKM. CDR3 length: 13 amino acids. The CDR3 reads CASSWTRSDTQYF. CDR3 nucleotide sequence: TGTGCCAGCAGCTGGACACGGTCTGATACGCAGTATTTT.

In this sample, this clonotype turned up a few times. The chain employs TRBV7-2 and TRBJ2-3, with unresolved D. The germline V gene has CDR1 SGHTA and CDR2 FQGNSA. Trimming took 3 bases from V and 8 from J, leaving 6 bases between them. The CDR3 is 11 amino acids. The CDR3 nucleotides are TGTGCCAGCAGCTTTGTGGGTACGCAGTATTTT. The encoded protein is CASSFVGTQYF. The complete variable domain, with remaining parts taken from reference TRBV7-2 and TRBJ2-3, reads GAGVSQSPSNKVTEKGKDVELRCDPISGHTALYWYRQSLGQGLEFLIYFQGNSAPDKSGLPSDRFSAERTGGSVSTLTIQRTQQEDSAVYLCASSFVGTQYFGPGTRLTVL.

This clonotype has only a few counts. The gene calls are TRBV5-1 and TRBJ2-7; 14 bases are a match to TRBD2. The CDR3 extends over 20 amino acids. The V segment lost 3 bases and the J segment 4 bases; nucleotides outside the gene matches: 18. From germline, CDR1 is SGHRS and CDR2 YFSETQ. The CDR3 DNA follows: TGCGCCAGCAGCTGGGACAAACTGCGAGCGACTAGCGGGGGGGATTACGAGCAGTACTTC. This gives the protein CASSWDKLRATSGGDYEQYF.

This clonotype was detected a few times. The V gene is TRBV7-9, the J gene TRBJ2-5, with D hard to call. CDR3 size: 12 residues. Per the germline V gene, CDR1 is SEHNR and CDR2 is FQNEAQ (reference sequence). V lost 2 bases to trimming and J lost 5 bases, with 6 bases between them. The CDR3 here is CASSLFSETQYF. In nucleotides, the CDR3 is TGTGCCAGCAGCTTATTTTCGGAGACCCAGTACTTC. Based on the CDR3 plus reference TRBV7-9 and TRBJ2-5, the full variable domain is DTGVSQNPRHKITKRGQNVTFRCDPISEHNRLYWYRQTLGQGPEFLTYFQNEAQLEKSRLLSDRFSAERPKGSFSTLEIQRTEQGDSAMYLCASSLFSETQYFGPGTRLLVL.

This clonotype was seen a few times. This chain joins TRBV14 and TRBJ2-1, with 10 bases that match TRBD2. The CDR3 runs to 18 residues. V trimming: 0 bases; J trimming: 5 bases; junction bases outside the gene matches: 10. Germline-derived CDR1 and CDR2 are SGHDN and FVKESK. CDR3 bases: TGTGCCAGCAGCCAAGACCCGTTAACTAGCGGGGTAAACAATGAGCAGTTCTTC. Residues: CASSQDPLTSGVNNEQFF.

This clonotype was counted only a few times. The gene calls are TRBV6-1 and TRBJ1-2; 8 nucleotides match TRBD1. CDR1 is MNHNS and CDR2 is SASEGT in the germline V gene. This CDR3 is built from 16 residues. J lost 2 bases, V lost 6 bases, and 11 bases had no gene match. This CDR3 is CASREVSTGANYGYTF. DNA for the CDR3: TGTGCCAGCAGAGAGGTATCGACAGGGGCGAACTATGGCTACACCTTC.

In DNA, the CDR3 is TGTGCCAGCAGCAGTTCCCGCTATGGCTACACCTTC. Its protein product is CASSSSRYGYTF. This chain joins TRBV5-5 and TRBJ1-2; no reliable D call. CDR3 length equals 12 residues. Germline CDR1 reads SGHKS; CDR2 reads YYEKEE (reference sequence). V lost 4 bases to trimming and J lost 4 bases, with 8 bases between them.

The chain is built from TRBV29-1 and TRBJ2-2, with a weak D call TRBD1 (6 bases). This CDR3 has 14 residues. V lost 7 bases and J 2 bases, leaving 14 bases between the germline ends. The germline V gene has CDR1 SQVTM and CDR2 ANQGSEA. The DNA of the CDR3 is TGCAGCGCTTTACAGGGACCCAACACCGGGGAGCTGTTTTTT. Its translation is CSALQGPNTGELFF.

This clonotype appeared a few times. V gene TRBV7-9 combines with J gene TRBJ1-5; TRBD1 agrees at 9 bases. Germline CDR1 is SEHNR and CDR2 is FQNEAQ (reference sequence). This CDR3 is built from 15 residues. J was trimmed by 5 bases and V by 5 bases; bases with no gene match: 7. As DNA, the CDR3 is TGTGCCAGCAGCACGGGGACAGGGAGAGATCAGCCCCAGCATTTT. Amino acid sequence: CASSTGTGRDQPQHF.

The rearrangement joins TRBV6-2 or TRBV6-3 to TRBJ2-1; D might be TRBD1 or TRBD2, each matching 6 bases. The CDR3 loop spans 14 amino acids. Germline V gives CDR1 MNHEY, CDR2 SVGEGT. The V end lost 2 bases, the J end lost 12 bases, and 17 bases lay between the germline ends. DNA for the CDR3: TGTGCCAGCAGTTACAGTGAGGTGGGGGGCGCGCAGTTCTTC. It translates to CASSYSEVGGAQFF.

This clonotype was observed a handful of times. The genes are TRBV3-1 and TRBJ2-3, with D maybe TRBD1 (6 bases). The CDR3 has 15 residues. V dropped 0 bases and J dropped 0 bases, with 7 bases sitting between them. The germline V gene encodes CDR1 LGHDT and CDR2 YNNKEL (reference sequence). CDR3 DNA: TGTGCCAGCAGCCAAGAGGGGGCTAGCACAGATACGCAGTATTTT. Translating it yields CASSQEGASTDTQYF.

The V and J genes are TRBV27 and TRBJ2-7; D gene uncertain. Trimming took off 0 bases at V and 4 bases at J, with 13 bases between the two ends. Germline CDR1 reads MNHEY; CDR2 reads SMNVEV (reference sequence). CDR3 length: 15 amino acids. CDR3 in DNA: TGTGCCAGCAGTTTATCGCCGGTTCAAGCTTACGAGCAGTACTTC. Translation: CASSLSPVQAYEQYF.

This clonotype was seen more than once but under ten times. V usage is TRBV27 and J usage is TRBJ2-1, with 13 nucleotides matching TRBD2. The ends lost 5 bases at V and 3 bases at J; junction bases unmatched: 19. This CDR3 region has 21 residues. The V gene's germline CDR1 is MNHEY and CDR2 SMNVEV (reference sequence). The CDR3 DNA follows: TGTGCCAGCAGTCTATGGGCACTAGCGGGAGGGCCAGAGGGAGTCTACAATGAGCAGTTCTTC. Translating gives CASSLWALAGGPEGVYNEQFF.

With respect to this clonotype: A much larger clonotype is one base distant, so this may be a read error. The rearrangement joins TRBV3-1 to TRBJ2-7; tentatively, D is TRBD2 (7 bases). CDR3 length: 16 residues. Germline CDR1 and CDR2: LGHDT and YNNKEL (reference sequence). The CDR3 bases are TGTGCCAGCACCCAAGTTCCCGGGGGGCTCTCCTACGAGCAGTACTTC. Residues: CASTQVPGGLSYEQYF.

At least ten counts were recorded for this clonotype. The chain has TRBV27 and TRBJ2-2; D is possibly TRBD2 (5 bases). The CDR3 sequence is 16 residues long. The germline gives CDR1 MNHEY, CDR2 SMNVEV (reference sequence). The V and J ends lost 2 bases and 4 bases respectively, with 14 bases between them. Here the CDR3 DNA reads TGTGCCAGCAGTTTACTGGACTCCCTTGGCACCGGGGAGCTGTTTTTT. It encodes CASSLLDSLGTGELFF.

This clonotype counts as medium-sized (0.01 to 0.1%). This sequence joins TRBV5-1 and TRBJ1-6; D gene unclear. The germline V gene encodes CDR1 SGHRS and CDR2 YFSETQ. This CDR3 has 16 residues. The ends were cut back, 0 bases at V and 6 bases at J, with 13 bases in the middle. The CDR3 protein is CASSLDPGRTNSPLHF. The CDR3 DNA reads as TGCGCCAGCAGCTTGGATCCCGGACGGACTAATTCACCCCTCCACTTT. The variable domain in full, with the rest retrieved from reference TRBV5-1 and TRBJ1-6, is KAGVTQTPRYLIKTRGQQVTLSCSPISGHRSVSWYQQTPGQGLQFLFEYFSETQRNKGNFPGRFSGRQFSNSRSEMNVSTLELGDSALYLCASSLDPGRTNSPLHFGNGTRLTVT.

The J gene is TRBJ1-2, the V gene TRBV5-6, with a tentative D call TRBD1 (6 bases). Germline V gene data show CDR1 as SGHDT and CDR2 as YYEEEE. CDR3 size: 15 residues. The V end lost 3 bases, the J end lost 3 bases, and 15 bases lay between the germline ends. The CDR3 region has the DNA TGTGCCAGCAGCTCACTCAGGGGATGGGACTATGGCTACACCTTC. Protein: CASSSLRGWDYGYTF.

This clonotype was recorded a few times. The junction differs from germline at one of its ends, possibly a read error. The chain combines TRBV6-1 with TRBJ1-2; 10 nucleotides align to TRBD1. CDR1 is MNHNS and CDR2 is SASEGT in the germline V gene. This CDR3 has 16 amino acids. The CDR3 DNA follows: TGTGCCAGCAGGGAAGCCGGGACAGGGGCCTCAAATGGCTACACCTTC. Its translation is CASREAGTGASNGYTF.

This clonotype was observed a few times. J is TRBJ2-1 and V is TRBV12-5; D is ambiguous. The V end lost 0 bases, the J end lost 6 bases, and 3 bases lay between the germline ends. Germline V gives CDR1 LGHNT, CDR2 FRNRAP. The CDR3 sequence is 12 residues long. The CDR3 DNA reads TGTGCTAGTGGTTTGGTCCCCAATGAGCAGTTCTTC. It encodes CASGLVPNEQFF.